This T cell receptor (beta chain) stems from a study of blood T cell repertoires in COVID-19. This CDR3 comprises 14 residues. V shed 5 bases, J shed 6 bases, and the junction held 9 bases outside the gene matches. The V gene's germline CDR1 is SEHNR and CDR2 FQNEAQ (reference sequence). The repertoire was sequenced with immunoSEQ multiplex PCR; TCRdb's copy has only in-frame clones and lacks some. Of 200,000 to 250,000 clones in the sample, approximately 78% were seen once. This chain joins TRBV7-9 and TRBJ2-7, with 8 bases that match TRBD1. The sequencing input was peripheral blood. This TCR was recovered from a woman aged 40 to 50 with acute or convalescent COVID-19. In DNA form, the CDR3 reads TGTGCCAGCAGCCCCGGGTCAGGGGGCGGCGAGCAGTACTTC. It is translated as CASSPGSGGGEQYF. Using reference TRBV7-9 and TRBJ2-7 for the parts outside the CDR3, the full variable domain is DTGVSQNPRHKITKRGQNVTFRCDPISEHNRLYWYRQTLGQGPEFLTYFQNEAQLEKSRLLSDRFSAERPKGSFSTLEIQRTEQGDSAMYLCASSPGSGGGEQYFGPGTRLTVT.